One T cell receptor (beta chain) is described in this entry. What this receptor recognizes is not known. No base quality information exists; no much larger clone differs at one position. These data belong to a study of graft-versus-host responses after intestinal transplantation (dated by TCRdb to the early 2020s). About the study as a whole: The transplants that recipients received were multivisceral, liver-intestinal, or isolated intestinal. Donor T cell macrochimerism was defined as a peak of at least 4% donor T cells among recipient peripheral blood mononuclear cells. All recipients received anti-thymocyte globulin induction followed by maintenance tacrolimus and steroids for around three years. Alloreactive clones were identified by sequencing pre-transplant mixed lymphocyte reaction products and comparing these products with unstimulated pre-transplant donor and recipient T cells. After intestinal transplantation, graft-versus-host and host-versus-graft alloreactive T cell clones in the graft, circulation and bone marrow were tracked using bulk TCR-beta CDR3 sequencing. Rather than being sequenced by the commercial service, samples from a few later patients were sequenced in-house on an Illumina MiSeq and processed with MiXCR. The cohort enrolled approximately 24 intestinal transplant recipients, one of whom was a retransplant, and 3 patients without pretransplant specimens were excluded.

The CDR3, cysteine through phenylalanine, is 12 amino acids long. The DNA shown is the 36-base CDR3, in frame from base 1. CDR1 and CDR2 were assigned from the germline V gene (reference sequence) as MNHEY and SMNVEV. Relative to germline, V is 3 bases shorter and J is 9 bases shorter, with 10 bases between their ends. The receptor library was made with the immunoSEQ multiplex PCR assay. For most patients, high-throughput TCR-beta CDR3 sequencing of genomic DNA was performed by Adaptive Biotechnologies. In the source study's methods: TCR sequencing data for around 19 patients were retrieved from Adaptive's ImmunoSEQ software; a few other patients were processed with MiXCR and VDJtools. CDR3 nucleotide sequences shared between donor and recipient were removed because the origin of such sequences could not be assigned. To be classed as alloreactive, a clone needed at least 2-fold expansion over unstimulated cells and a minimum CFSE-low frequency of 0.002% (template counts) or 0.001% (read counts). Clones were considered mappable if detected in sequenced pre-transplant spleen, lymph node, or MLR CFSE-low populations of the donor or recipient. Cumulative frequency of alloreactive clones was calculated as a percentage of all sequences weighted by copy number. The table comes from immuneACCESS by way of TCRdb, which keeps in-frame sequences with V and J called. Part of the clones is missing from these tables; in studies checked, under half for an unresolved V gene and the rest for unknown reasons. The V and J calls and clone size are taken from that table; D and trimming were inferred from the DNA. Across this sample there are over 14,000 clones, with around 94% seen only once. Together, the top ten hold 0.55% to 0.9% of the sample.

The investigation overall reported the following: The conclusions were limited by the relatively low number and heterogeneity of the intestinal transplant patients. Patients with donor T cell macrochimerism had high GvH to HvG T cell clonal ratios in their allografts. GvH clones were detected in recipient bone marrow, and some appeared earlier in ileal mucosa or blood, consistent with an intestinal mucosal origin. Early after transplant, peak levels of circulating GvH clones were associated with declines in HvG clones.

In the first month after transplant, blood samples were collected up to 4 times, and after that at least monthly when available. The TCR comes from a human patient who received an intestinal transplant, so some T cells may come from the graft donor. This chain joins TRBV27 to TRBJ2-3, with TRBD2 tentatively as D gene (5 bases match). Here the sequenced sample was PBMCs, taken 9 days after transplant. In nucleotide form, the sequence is TGTGCCAGCAGTTTTCCGGGCGGGACGCAGTATTTT. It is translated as CASSFPGGTQYF.